These 26 T cell receptor beta chains share one sample of origin, sequenced in a study of graft-versus-host responses after intestinal transplantation. Their specific antigens are unknown. Method: immunoSEQ multiplex PCR; TCRdb's copy keeps in-frame clones and lacks some. The sample holds 85,000 to 90,000 clones, under 85% seen once. This specimen was unstimulated CD8+ T cells sorted from spleen or lymph node cells, taken before intestinal transplant. These receptor sequences come from a human donor who received an intestinal transplant.

The chain employs TRBV6-5 and TRBJ1-2; D gene unclear. V lost 8 bases and J lost 7, with 20 bases in between. Germline V gene data show CDR1 as MNHEY and CDR2 as SVGAGI. The CDR3 totals 14 residues. The CDR3: CASASDPVVSGYTF. The CDR3 DNA follows: TGTGCCAGCGCAAGTGACCCTGTAGTTAGTGGCTACACCTTC.

This chain joins TRBV9 and TRBJ1-1, with D possibly TRBD1 on 6 matching bases. Germline V lookup: CDR1 SGDLS, CDR2 YYNGEE. V gave up 1 base and J gave up 1 base, with 17 bases separating them. The length of the CDR3 is 17 residues. The CDR3 region has the DNA TGTGCCAGCAGCGTACACGACGAAAACAGGGCGAACACTGAAGCTTTCTTT. Translated: CASSVHDENRANTEAFF.

This CDR3 is CASSLDIYEQYF. The DNA of the CDR3 is TGTGCCAGCAGCTTAGATATCTACGAGCAGTACTTC. The rearrangement links TRBV7-8 to TRBJ2-7, with unresolved D. Germline assignment: CDR1 SGHVS and CDR2 FQNEAQ. The V end was cut by 1 base, the J end by 3 bases, with 4 bases between. The length of the CDR3 is 12 residues.

CDR3 coding DNA: TGTGCCAGCAGCCAAGATACAGCCAACAATGAGCAGTTCTTC. Translation gives CASSQDTANNEQFF. The chain has TRBV14 and TRBJ2-1; D is uncertain. Trimming removed 0 bases at V and 5 bases at J, with 8 bases between. Germline values: CDR1 SGHDN, CDR2 FVKESK. The CDR3 runs 14 residues.

The rearrangement joins TRBV12-5 to TRBJ2-1; D is tentatively TRBD1 or TRBD2 (5 bases each). In germline, CDR1 is LGHNT, CDR2 FRNRAP. The CDR3 has 14 amino acids. V lost 1 base to trimming and J lost 5 bases, with 9 bases between them. CDR3 bases: TGTGCTAGTGGTTTGGGCCAGGGAGACAATGAGCAGTTCTTC. Its protein product is CASGLGQGDNEQFF. The variable domain in full, with the rest retrieved from reference TRBV12-5 and TRBJ2-1, is DARVTQTPRHKVTEMGQEVTMRCQPILGHNTVFWYRQTMMQGLELLAYFRNRAPLDDSGMPKDRFSAEMPDATLATLKIQPSEPRDSAVYFCASGLGQGDNEQFFGPGTRLTVL.

The rearrangement uses TRBV7-9 and TRBJ2-3; no firm D call. Germline CDR1 reads SEHNR; CDR2 reads FQNEAQ (reference sequence). V lost 1 base, J lost 1 base, and 6 bases lay in between. The CDR3 is made up of 14 amino acids. DNA of the CDR3: TGTGCCAGCAGCTTAGTTGGGGGCACAGATACGCAGTATTTT. Translating gives CASSLVGGTDTQYF.

The chain employs TRBV10-2 and TRBJ1-6; no clear D. The germline V and J ends were trimmed by 7 bases and 10 bases, with 14 bases remaining between them. The CDR3 is 13 residues long. Germline V gives CDR1 WSHSY, CDR2 SAAADI. The CDR3: CASIGGVGSPLHF. The CDR3 DNA is TGCGCCAGCATTGGCGGGGTAGGATCACCCCTCCACTTT.

In nucleotides, the CDR3 is TGTGCCAGCAGTTTATCTCAGGGGTACAATGAGCAGTTCTTC. Protein product: CASSLSQGYNEQFF. This chain connects TRBV27 to TRBJ2-1; a possible D gene is TRBD1 (6 bases). This CDR3 is 14 amino acids long. The ends were cut back, 0 bases at V and 4 bases at J, with 7 bases in the middle. Germline V gives CDR1 MNHEY, CDR2 SMNVEV (reference sequence).

This rearrangement joins TRBV9 to TRBJ1-3; D is unresolved. CDR1 is SGDLS and CDR2 is YYNGEE in the germline V gene. CDR3 length: 16 residues. V lost 4 bases and J lost 4, with 18 bases in between. CDR3 protein: CASSRHIPILGNTIYF. For the CDR3, the DNA is TGTGCCAGCAGCCGTCATATACCCATTTTAGGAAACACCATATATTTT.

The chain joins TRBV27 to TRBJ2-7; D unclear. V was clipped by 5 bases and J by 0 bases, with 8 bases between them. The length of the CDR3 is 13 residues. CDR1 is MNHEY, CDR2 SMNVEV, per germline (reference sequence). CDR3 sequence (DNA): TGTGCCAGCAGTATCCAATACTCCTACGAGCAGTACTTC. As protein: CASSIQYSYEQYF.

This clone was detected a few times. This sequence joins TRBV7-6 and TRBJ2-2; maybe TRBD1 (6 bases). The germline V gene has CDR1 SGHVS and CDR2 FNYEAQ. The length of the CDR3 is 17 residues. The germline V and J ends were trimmed by 0 bases and 3 bases, with 14 bases remaining between them. CDR3 sequence: CASSLAAKEGDTGELFF. DNA for the CDR3: TGTGCCAGCAGCTTAGCGGCCAAAGAGGGGGACACCGGGGAGCTGTTTTTT.

The chain employs TRBV5-3 and TRBJ2-5; D is unclear. TRBV5-3 is designated an ORF whose function remains uncertain. With 1 base removed from V and 3 bases from J, the gap between germline ends came to 1 base. The CDR3 length is 11 residues. CDR3 in DNA: TGTGCCAGAAGCTTGAAAGAGACCCAGTACTTC. This translates into CARSLKETQYF.

This rearrangement joins TRBV19 to TRBJ2-5; 8 bases line up with TRBD2. The J call is in doubt because the DNA end fits TRBJ2-7 better. The germline V gene has CDR1 LNHDA and CDR2 SQIVND (reference sequence). The CDR3 runs 14 residues. The DNA for the CDR3 is TGTGCCAGTAGTGCGGGGGGACATTCCTACGAGCAGTACTTC. Its translation is CASSAGGHSYEQYF.

The rearrangement joins TRBV6-5 to TRBJ2-2; unclear D gene. Trimming pared 0 bases from V and 7 bases from J, leaving 6 bases between. There are 13 residues in the CDR3. Germline V gene data show CDR1 as MNHEY and CDR2 as SVGAGI. The CDR3 is CASSYSSVGELFF. As DNA, the CDR3 is TGTGCCAGCAGTTACTCGAGTGTCGGGGAGCTGTTTTTT.

V gene TRBV4-2 combines with J gene TRBJ2-1; 11 bases are shared with TRBD2. The CDR3 length is 18 residues. Unmatched junction bases numbered 10, after V lost 1 base and J lost 5 bases. CDR1 LGHNA and CDR2 YNFKEQ come from the germline V gene. The CDR3 DNA sequence: TGTGCCAGCAGCCAAGCGGAGGTGACTAGCGGGATCCACAATGAGCAGTTCTTC. Encoded protein: CASSQAEVTSGIHNEQFF.

The rearrangement joins TRBV7-7 to TRBJ1-2; a possible D gene is TRBD1 (6 bases). CDR1 is SSHAT, CDR2 FNYEAQ, per germline (reference sequence). The V end lost 1 base, the J end lost 2 bases, and 8 bases lay between the germline ends. There are 14 residues in the CDR3. The CDR3 DNA reads as TGTGCCAGCAGCTTAGGACAGGCCAACTATGGCTACACCTTC. Its protein is CASSLGQANYGYTF.

The chain employs TRBV7-9 and TRBJ2-5; perhaps TRBD2 as D (6 bases). CDR3 length: 15 residues. Germline assignment: CDR1 SEHNR and CDR2 FQNEAQ (reference sequence). The V end lost 0 bases, the J end lost 1 base, and 9 bases lay between the germline ends. The CDR3 is CASSLAEGLQETQYF. The CDR3 DNA sequence: TGTGCCAGCAGCTTAGCGGAGGGACTCCAAGAGACCCAGTACTTC.

The rearrangement joins TRBV13 to TRBJ2-3, with 10 bases aligning to TRBD2. The CDR3 contains 17 residues. The V segment lost 4 bases and the J segment 0 bases; nucleotides outside the gene matches: 7. Germline V gene lookup returns CDR1 PRHDT and CDR2 FYEKMQ (reference sequence). The CDR3 sequence: CASSYVAGGTSTDTQYF. In DNA form, the CDR3 reads TGTGCCAGCAGCTACGTAGCGGGGGGAACTAGCACAGATACGCAGTATTTT. Full variable domain (outside the CDR3, taken from reference TRBV13 and TRBJ2-3): AAGVIQSPRHLIKEKRETATLKCYPIPRHDTVYWYQQGPGQDPQFLISFYEKMQSDKGSIPDRFSAQQFSDYHSELNMSSLELGDSALYFCASSYVAGGTSTDTQYFGPGTRLTVL.

CDR3 protein: CSVGDTHSGNTIYF. DNA for the CDR3: TGCAGCGTGGGCGACACCCACTCTGGAAACACCATATATTTT. The J gene is TRBJ1-3, the V gene TRBV29-1, with D unresolved. Trimming left V 6 bases short and J 0 bases short, with 12 bases between. This CDR3 comprises 14 residues. Germline assignment: CDR1 SQVTM and CDR2 ANQGSEA. Full variable domain (remainder filled in from reference TRBV29-1 and TRBJ1-3): SAVISQKPSRDICQRGTSLTIQCQVDSQVTMMFWYRQQPGQSLTLIATANQGSEATYESGFVIDKFPISRPNLTFSTLTVSNMSPEDSSIYLCSVGDTHSGNTIYFGEGSWLTVV.

The chain joins TRBV13 to TRBJ1-1, with D tentatively TRBD1 (6 bases). The CDR3 loop spans 14 amino acids. Trimming left V 0 bases short and J 8 bases short, with 13 bases between. The germline V gene has CDR1 PRHDT and CDR2 FYEKMQ (reference sequence). The CDR3 is CASSLGLAGGEAFF. The CDR3 DNA is TGTGCCAGCAGCTTAGGACTGGCCGGGGGCGAAGCTTTCTTT.

In nucleotides, the CDR3 is TGTGCCAGCTCACCACCCTCAGGGCAATTCACAGATACGCAGTATTTT. Its protein is CASSPPSGQFTDTQYF. The chain has TRBV18 and TRBJ2-3, with D perhaps matching TRBD1 (5 bases). Germline CDR1 is KGHSH and CDR2 is LQKENI. The germline V and J ends were trimmed by 0 bases and 2 bases, with 12 bases remaining between them. This CDR3 has 16 residues.

The rearrangement uses TRBV6-5 and TRBJ1-1; 10 bases map to TRBD1. The CDR3 has 14 residues. Per germline, CDR1 MNHEY and CDR2 SVGAGI. With V trimmed by 5 bases and J by 7 bases, 7 bases remained unmatched. The CDR3 is CASSPSGTGVEAFF. In nucleotides, the CDR3 is TGTGCCAGCAGTCCTTCCGGGACAGGGGTTGAAGCTTTCTTT.

The V call is TRBV5-6, the J call TRBJ2-4, with D possibly matching TRBD2 (5 bases). Per germline, CDR1 SGHDT and CDR2 YYEEEE. The CDR3 covers 18 residues. Trimming removed 1 base at V and 1 base at J, with 18 bases between. CDR3 in amino acids: CASSLSGEGPLAKNIQYF. CDR3 coding DNA: TGTGCCAGCAGCTTGTCCGGGGAAGGACCTCTTGCCAAAAACATTCAGTACTTC.

J is TRBJ2-5 and V is TRBV7-6; D might be TRBD1 (6 bases). The germline V and J ends were trimmed by 5 bases and 3 bases, with 10 bases remaining between them. The CDR3 runs to 13 residues. Germline CDR1 and CDR2: SGHVS and FNYEAQ. The CDR3 nucleotides read TGTGCCAGCAGCCACGGACAGAAAGAGACCCAGTACTTC. Its translation is CASSHGQKETQYF.

Only one count was recorded for this clone. The V and J genes are TRBV4-1 and TRBJ2-1, with 7 nucleotides matching TRBD2. The CDR3 loop spans 17 amino acids. Looked up from germline, CDR1 is MGHRA and CDR2 is YSYEKL. With 0 bases clipped from V and 2 bases from J, the junction kept 7 bases outside the gene matches. CDR3 in amino acids: CASSQEGWGGAYNEQFF. The DNA of the CDR3 is TGCGCCAGCAGCCAAGAAGGGTGGGGAGGGGCCTACAATGAGCAGTTCTTC.

This rearrangement joins TRBV30 to TRBJ2-3; D unclear. The germline V gene has CDR1 GTSNPN and CDR2 SVGIG (reference sequence). CDR3 length: 11 amino acids. Trimming took off 2 bases at V and 11 bases at J, with 11 bases between the two ends. This CDR3 is CAWSFPLGQYF. As DNA, the CDR3 is TGTGCCTGGAGTTTCCCCCTAGGGCAGTATTTT.